These T cell receptor beta chains were read from a single sample in a study of Ad26.COV2.S vaccination and SARS-CoV-2 variants. The table came from immunoSEQ multiplex PCR; TCRdb's copy has only in-frame clones and leaves some out. The sample lists under 400,000 clones, over 75% occurring once. This material consisted of peripheral blood, taken in a trial of Ad26.COV2.S vaccine versus placebo. Receptor source: a person aged 18 to 59 who received the Ad26.COV2.S COVID-19 vaccine or a placebo. Both conserved end residues are part of each CDR3. D genes are given only for firm matches.

J: TRBJ1-2
V: TRBV9
D: NA
DNA: TGTGCCAGCAGCGCCTCATTAGGGGTAGCGGGACGTGCTCCTGGCTACACCTTC
CDR3: CASSASLGVAGRAPGYTF

J: TRBJ1-6
V: TRBV10-3
D: NA
DNA: TGTGCCATCAGTGAGGGCCAGCTCCTATCGAATTCACCCCTCCACTTT
CDR3: CAISEGQLLSNSPLHF

J: TRBJ2-5
V: TRBV3-1/TRBV3-2
D: TRBD2
DNA: TGTGCCAGCAGCCTGAGTCTTGGCGGGGGGGCCGCGAAGACCCAGTACTTC
CDR3: CASSLSLGGGAAKTQYF

J: TRBJ2-1
V: TRBV30
D: NA
DNA: TGTGCCTGGAGCCCGACAGCTAATGAGCAGTTCTTC
CDR3: CAWSPTANEQFF

J: TRBJ2-5
V: TRBV14
D: NA
DNA: TGTGCCAGCAGCCAAGCAGGGACCTTAGATTACCAGTACTTC
CDR3: CASSQAGTLDYQYF

J: TRBJ1-2
V: TRBV5-4
D: NA
DNA: TGTGCCAGCAGCCCAGGGTCTGGCTACACCTTC
CDR3: CASSPGSGYTF

J: TRBJ1-1
V: TRBV4-1
D: NA
DNA: TGCGCCAGCAGCCTTCCGTTGAGGGGACGGGAGGAAGCTTTCTTT
CDR3: CASSLPLRGREEAFF

J: TRBJ2-5
V: TRBV3-1/TRBV3-2
D: NA
DNA: TGTGCCAGCAGCCGACGACTGCCCCAAGAGACCCAGTACTTC
CDR3: CASSRRLPQETQYF

J: TRBJ1-1
V: TRBV15
D: TRBD1
DNA: TGTGCCACCAGCAGAGATCAGGGGGCAGGCACTGAAGCTTTCTTT
CDR3: CATSRDQGAGTEAFF

J: TRBJ1-1
V: TRBV3-1/TRBV3-2
D: NA
DNA: TGTGCCAGCAGACAGCGTGAAATGTCTGAAGCTTTCTTT
CDR3: CASRQREMSEAFF